These 25 T cell receptor beta chains came from one sample sequenced in a study of OX40 agonist ivuxolimab in advanced cancers. Using immunoSEQ multiplex PCR, the repertoire was profiled, and TCRdb retains in-frame clones only, with some absent. The data contain over 15,000 clones, around four fifths of them singletons. Sequencing used CD4+ or CD8+ T cells sorted from blood, obtained in a trial of the OX40 agonist ivuxolimab. All receptors derive from an adult with an advanced solid tumor such as melanoma, head and neck, liver or kidney cancer.

This rearrangement joins TRBV7-6 to TRBJ2-1; 11 positions match TRBD2. Germline V gene lookup returns CDR1 SGHVS and CDR2 FNYEAQ. The CDR3 sequence is 15 residues long. V trimming: 5 bases; J trimming: 6 bases; junction bases outside the gene matches: 6. The CDR3 loop reads CASSLGLAETNEQFF. CDR3 bases: TGTGCCAGCAGCCTGGGACTAGCGGAGACCAATGAGCAGTTCTTC.

V and J are TRBV7-6 and TRBJ2-7; 11 positions agree with TRBD2. Looked up from germline, CDR1 is SGHVS and CDR2 is FNYEAQ. J was trimmed by 0 bases and V by 4 bases; bases with no gene match: 5. This CDR3 region has 16 residues. Here the CDR3 DNA reads TGTGCCAGCAGCTACGGGACTAGCGGTTCCTCCTACGAGCAGTACTTC. Translation: CASSYGTSGSSYEQYF.

J is TRBJ2-3 and V is TRBV6-1; TRBD1 aligns across 8 bases. V shed 4 bases and J 2 bases; nucleotides not matched to a gene: 8. This CDR3 is built from 16 residues. Germline CDR1 and CDR2: MNHNS and SASEGT. CDR3 coding DNA: TGTGCCAGCAGTGGCCGGGACAGGTATTTCACAGATACGCAGTATTTT. Translating gives CASSGRDRYFTDTQYF.

The chain joins TRBV7-2 to TRBJ2-3; 10 nucleotides line up with TRBD2. V was pared by 3 bases and J by 1 base, with 7 bases of the junction left unmatched. This CDR3 contains 17 residues. Germline V gene lookup returns CDR1 SGHTA and CDR2 FQGNSA. The CDR3 protein is CASSLRVLAGGTDTQYF. The CDR3 region has the DNA TGTGCCAGCAGCTTGAGGGTCCTAGCGGGGGGCACAGATACGCAGTATTTT. Together with reference TRBV7-2 and TRBJ2-3, the CDR3 gives the full variable domain: GAGVSQSPSNKVTEKGKDVELRCDPISGHTALYWYRQSLGQGLEFLIYFQGNSAPDKSGLPSDRFSAERTGGSVSTLTIQRTQQEDSAVYLCASSLRVLAGGTDTQYFGPGTRLTVL.

As DNA, the CDR3 is TGTGCCAGCAGTTTATCGGGCAGGGGTAGTATAGAAGCTTTCTTT. Its translation: CASSLSGRGSIEAFF. The chain uses TRBV27 and TRBJ1-1; D is perhaps TRBD1 (6 bases). Between the trimmed V and J ends, which lost 0 bases and 8 bases, there was a span of 16 bases. Germline lookup yields CDR1 MNHEY and CDR2 SMNVEV (reference sequence). This CDR3 has 15 residues.

The chain carries TRBV27 and TRBJ1-1; D uncertain. The CDR3 runs to 14 residues. Trimming shortened V by 5 bases and J by 0 bases, and 10 bases separated the two germline ends. Germline V lookup: CDR1 MNHEY, CDR2 SMNVEV (reference sequence). The CDR3 sequence: CASSGPNMNTEAFF. CDR3 DNA sequence: TGTGCCAGCAGTGGTCCAAACATGAACACTGAAGCTTTCTTT.

J is TRBJ2-5 and V is TRBV27, with D perhaps assigned TRBD1 or TRBD2 (5 bases each). This CDR3 contains 16 residues. Germline V gene lookup returns CDR1 MNHEY and CDR2 SMNVEV (reference sequence). V lost 0 bases, J lost 1 base, and 12 bases lay in between. CDR3 nucleotide sequence: TGTGCCAGCAGTTTATCTCCAGGGAGTAGCCAAGAGACCCAGTACTTC. It yields the protein CASSLSPGSSQETQYF.

V usage is TRBV11-3 and J usage is TRBJ1-1; D ambiguous. The CDR3 sequence is 17 residues long. Germline loops: CDR1 SGHNT, CDR2 YENEEA. V was cut by 3 bases and J by 3 bases, with 20 bases left in between. DNA for the CDR3: TGTGCCAGCAGCTTCCTCCTGGGCGCGGAAGACGACACTGAAGCTTTCTTT. Its translation: CASSFLLGAEDDTEAFF.

This chain uses TRBV6-1 with TRBJ1-3; D ambiguous. Trimming took 1 base from V and 2 from J, leaving 12 bases between them. The germline V gene has CDR1 MNHNS and CDR2 SASEGT. The CDR3 has 16 amino acids. CDR3: CASSEGPERTGNTIYF. In DNA form, the CDR3 reads TGTGCCAGCAGTGAAGGACCCGAGCGGACTGGAAACACCATATATTTT.

The gene calls are TRBV4-1 and TRBJ1-5; weak D call: TRBD1 (6 bases). The CDR3 is made up of 16 amino acids. With 0 bases removed from V and 4 bases from J, the gap between germline ends came to 13 bases. Per the germline V gene, CDR1 is MGHRA and CDR2 is YSYEKL. The CDR3 DNA sequence: TGCGCCAGCAGCCAAGAGAGGGGACAAATAAATCAGCCCCAGCATTTT. Its translation: CASSQERGQINQPQHF.

The chain carries TRBV5-1 and TRBJ2-7, with 7 bases matching TRBD2. Germline trimming cut 2 bases from V and 3 bases from J; bases unmatched to any gene: 5. The CDR3 has 14 amino acids. The germline gives CDR1 SGHRS, CDR2 YFSETQ. The CDR3: CASSFRDYLYEQYF. In nucleotides, the CDR3 is TGCGCCAGCAGCTTTCGGGACTACCTCTACGAGCAGTACTTC. The full variable domain, in which reference TRBV5-1 and TRBJ2-7 provide the parts outside the CDR3, is KAGVTQTPRYLIKTRGQQVTLSCSPISGHRSVSWYQQTPGQGLQFLFEYFSETQRNKGNFPGRFSGRQFSNSRSEMNVSTLELGDSALYLCASSFRDYLYEQYFGPGTRLTVT.

The V and J genes are TRBV29-1 and TRBJ2-3; D gene unclear. V dropped 7 bases and J dropped 2 bases, with 16 bases sitting between them. Germline V CDR1 and CDR2: SQVTM, ANQGSEA. This CDR3 has 14 amino acids. CDR3 DNA: TGCAGCGCCGCCGGACCCCGCAACACAGATACGCAGTATTTT. Encoded protein: CSAAGPRNTDTQYF.

The rearrangement links TRBV7-2 to TRBJ2-7; 7 positions match TRBD1. Germline loops: CDR1 SGHTA, CDR2 FQGNSA. The CDR3 is 14 amino acids. With V trimmed by 4 bases and J by 3 bases, 6 bases remained unmatched. CDR3 in DNA: TGTGCCAGCAGCTCCTTCTCAGGGGGCTACGAGCAGTACTTC. It codes for CASSSFSGGYEQYF.

The rearrangement uses TRBV29-1 and TRBJ2-7, with D tentatively TRBD2 (5 bases). This CDR3 is built from 17 residues. V was shortened by 2 bases and J by 7 bases, with 27 bases between the two germline ends. From germline, CDR1 is SQVTM and CDR2 ANQGSEA. In DNA form, the CDR3 reads TGCAGCGTTGAAAGTATGCGGGCCTCCGGTGCCTCTACTGAGCAGTACTTC. This sequence encodes CSVESMRASGASTEQYF.

The chain has TRBV2 and TRBJ1-2; D not resolved. This CDR3 region has 11 residues. From germline, CDR1 is SNHLY and CDR2 FYNNEI. The V end was cut by 7 bases, the J end by 5 bases, with 8 bases between. In DNA, the CDR3 is TGTGCCAGCACGGGGTATTATGGCTACACCTTC. The encoded protein is CASTGYYGYTF. Together with reference TRBV2 and TRBJ1-2, the CDR3 gives the full variable domain: EPEVTQTPSHQVTQMGQEVILRCVPISNHLYFYWYRQILGQKVEFLVSFYNNEISEKSEIFDDQFSVERPDGSNFTLKIRSTKLEDSAMYFCASTGYYGYTFGSGTRLTVV.

This clone appeared once. The J gene is TRBJ2-1, the V gene TRBV7-3; D ambiguous. CDR3 length equals 13 residues. Germline V gene data show CDR1 as SGHTA and CDR2 as FQGTGA. Trimming removed 5 bases at V and 4 bases at J, with 9 bases between. The CDR3 loop reads CASSPEGYNEQFF. The CDR3 DNA sequence: TGTGCCAGCAGCCCCGAAGGTTACAATGAGCAGTTCTTC. The full variable domain, completed using reference TRBV7-3 and TRBJ2-1, is GAGVSQTPSNKVTEKGKYVELRCDPISGHTALYWYRQSLGQGPEFLIYFQGTGAADDSGLPNDRFFAVRPEGSVSTLKIQRTERGDSAVYLCASSPEGYNEQFFGPGTRLTVL.

In DNA, the CDR3 is TGCAGCGTGGGGGACTTCGGCACTGAAGCTTTCTTT. As protein: CSVGDFGTEAFF. The chain combines TRBV29-1 with TRBJ1-1, with a weak D call TRBD1 (5 bases). CDR1 is SQVTM and CDR2 is ANQGSEA in the germline V gene. Trimming took 6 bases from V and 4 from J, leaving 12 bases between them. This CDR3 has 12 residues.

As DNA, the CDR3 is TGTGCCAGCAGCTGGACTAGCGGGGCCAATGAGCAGTTCTTC. It translates to CASSWTSGANEQFF. The V gene is TRBV25-1, the J gene TRBJ2-1; 12 positions match TRBD2. Germline lookup yields CDR1 MGHDK and CDR2 SYGVNS. J gave up 6 bases and V 6 bases, and 3 bases lay outside the gene matches. The CDR3 is 14 residues long.

V is TRBV10-3 and J is TRBJ1-1; D unresolved. The CDR3 consists of 12 residues. Germline CDR1 reads ENHRY; CDR2 reads SYGVKD. Trimming cost V 3 bases and J 7 bases, with 9 bases left between them. The CDR3 coding sequence is TGTGCCATCAGTGATAGAGGGCTTGAAGCTTTCTTT. It specifies CAISDRGLEAFF.

This chain connects TRBV10-3 to TRBJ2-7, with 7 bases matching TRBD1. The CDR3 has 16 amino acids. Per germline, CDR1 ENHRY and CDR2 SYGVKD. With V trimmed by 5 bases and J by 2 bases, 12 bases remained unmatched. The CDR3 sequence: CAISQDFQGEPYEQYF. The CDR3 coding sequence is TGTGCCATCAGTCAAGATTTCCAGGGGGAACCCTACGAGCAGTACTTC.

The chain employs TRBV7-3 and TRBJ2-7; maybe TRBD1 (6 bases). The CDR3 is made up of 13 amino acids. V gave up 1 base and J gave up 3 bases, with 7 bases separating them. In germline, CDR1 is SGHTA, CDR2 FQGTGA. The CDR3 sequence: CASSLNRDYEQYF. CDR3 nucleotides: TGTGCCAGCAGCTTAAACAGGGACTACGAGCAGTACTTC.

The V and J genes are TRBV19 and TRBJ1-1, with a weak D call TRBD1 (6 bases). Trimming removed 4 bases at V and 0 bases at J, with 12 bases between. In germline, CDR1 is LNHDA, CDR2 SQIVND (reference sequence). This CDR3 has 15 residues. The DNA of the CDR3 is TGTGCCAGTAGTACAAAGGGGGGCTTGAACACTGAAGCTTTCTTT. It codes for CASSTKGGLNTEAFF.

This chain connects TRBV11-2 to TRBJ1-6, with D perhaps matching TRBD1 (6 bases). V was clipped by 4 bases and J by 7 bases, with 14 bases between them. The CDR3 consists of 15 residues. Per the germline V gene, CDR1 is SGHAT and CDR2 is FQNNGV. CDR3: CASSSYRDDNSPLHF. The DNA for the CDR3 is TGTGCCAGCAGCTCCTACAGGGATGACAATTCACCCCTCCACTTT.

The gene calls are TRBV6-5 and TRBJ1-2; TRBD1 is a possible D gene (5 bases). CDR3 length equals 15 residues. Germline V lookup: CDR1 MNHEY, CDR2 SVGAGI. Trimming cost V 1 base and J 4 bases, with 13 bases left between them. CDR3 nucleotide sequence: TGTGCCAGCAGTTACTTGACAGCAGATCGCTATGGCTACACCTTC. Amino acid sequence: CASSYLTADRYGYTF.

This sequence joins TRBV2 and TRBJ2-7; TRBD1 matches at 8 bases. CDR3 length equals 14 residues. The V gene end was trimmed by 5 bases and the J gene end by 2 bases; junction bases not matched to a gene: 5. Per the germline V gene, CDR1 is SNHLY and CDR2 is FYNNEI. The CDR3 nucleotides read TGTGCCAGCAGTACCTGGGACAGGCCCTACGAGCAGTACTTC. It is translated as CASSTWDRPYEQYF. Full variable domain (outside the CDR3, taken from reference TRBV2 and TRBJ2-7): EPEVTQTPSHQVTQMGQEVILRCVPISNHLYFYWYRQILGQKVEFLVSFYNNEISEKSEIFDDQFSVERPDGSNFTLKIRSTKLEDSAMYFCASSTWDRPYEQYFGPGTRLTVT.